One sample yielded the 15 T cell receptor beta chains listed below, sequenced in a study of CD8 T cells in ankylosing spondylitis. Study-wide results and caveats: About 8 highly homologous variants made up a TCR beta motif, and this motif appeared characteristic of ankylosing spondylitis blood.

TCRdb independently ran MiXCR on the 5' RACE reads; one entry per CDR3 protein. The sample includes some 800,000 distinct CDR3 sequences, around 11% of them seen just once. These receptors are not linked to any known antigen. The sequencing sample was made of blood, either unsorted or a sorted T cell fraction (not recorded which). The receptors derive from a male donor with ankylosing spondylitis.

The sample holds a few counts of this clonotype. V gene TRBV20-1 combines with J gene TRBJ2-1; D uncertain. CDR3 length: 12 residues. Germline CDR1 DFQATT, CDR2 SNEGSKA (reference sequence). Trimming shortened V by 7 bases and J by 2 bases, and 9 bases separated the two germline ends. The CDR3 reads CSELGPYNEQFF. CDR3 coding DNA: TGCAGTGAGCTGGGCCCCTACAATGAGCAGTTCTTC.

The J gene is TRBJ2-2, the V gene TRBV10-3; D gene uncertain. CDR1 and CDR2 from the germline V gene are ENHRY and SYGVKD. CDR3 length equals 14 residues. Trimming took off 7 bases at V and 0 bases at J, with 9 bases between the two ends. In DNA, the CDR3 is TGTGCCATCAAGGGCAGATCGAACACCGGGGAGCTGTTTTTT. It yields the protein CAIKGRSNTGELFF.

This clonotype showed up many times. The rearrangement uses TRBV20-1 and TRBJ2-3, with 14 bases identical to TRBD2. J lost 5 bases, V lost 5 bases, and 3 bases had no gene match. CDR3 length: 14 residues. The germline CDR1 and CDR2 sequences are DFQATT and SNEGSKA (reference sequence). CDR3: CSAGTSGSGDTQYF. CDR3 DNA sequence: TGCAGTGCTGGGACTAGCGGGAGTGGAGATACGCAGTATTTT.

In this sample, this clonotype turned up a few times. The V and J genes are TRBV5-1 and TRBJ1-6, with D hard to call. The germline CDR1 and CDR2 sequences are SGHRS and YFSETQ. The CDR3 spans 13 residues. The V gene lost 0 bases and the J gene lost 10 bases, with 8 bases spanning the gap. Here the CDR3 DNA reads TGCGCCAGCAGCTTGGAACGCCGATCACCCCTCCACTTT. Protein product: CASSLERRSPLHF.

Many counts were recorded for this clonotype. The CDR3 bases are TGTGCCAGCAGTTACTCTGGGGGCTACAATGAGCAGTTCTTC. This codes for CASSYSGGYNEQFF. This chain connects TRBV6-5 to TRBJ2-1, with D perhaps matching TRBD1 or TRBD2 (5 bases each). Trimming stripped 0 bases from V and 3 bases from J, with 6 bases between. The CDR3 is 14 residues long. The germline CDR1 and CDR2 sequences are MNHEY and SVGAGI.

The chain has TRBV7-2 and TRBJ2-7; 8 bases are shared with TRBD2. CDR1 SGHTA and CDR2 FQGNSA come from the germline V gene. The CDR3 extends over 16 amino acids. Trimming took 5 bases from V and 2 from J; bases not matched to a gene: 11. CDR3 loop: CASSLRLAGPTYEQYF. The CDR3 DNA reads as TGTGCCAGCAGCCTCCGGCTAGCGGGCCCCACCTACGAGCAGTACTTC. Looking up the rest from reference TRBV7-2 and TRBJ2-7 gives the full variable domain: GAGVSQSPSNKVTEKGKDVELRCDPISGHTALYWYRQSLGQGLEFLIYFQGNSAPDKSGLPSDRFSAERTGGSVSTLTIQRTQQEDSAVYLCASSLRLAGPTYEQYFGPGTRLTVT.

A single count supports this clonotype. The chain carries TRBV9 and TRBJ2-7, with D tentatively TRBD1 or TRBD2 (6 bases each). This CDR3 is 15 amino acids long. CDR1 is SGDLS and CDR2 is YYNGEE in the germline V gene. The V end was cut by 2 bases, the J end by 3 bases, with 15 bases between. The CDR3 reads CASSVGDRGHYEQYF. The DNA for the CDR3 is TGTGCCAGCAGCGTTGGGGACCGGGGGCACTACGAGCAGTACTTC.

CDR3 nucleotides: TGCGCCAGCAGCTCATCCGGGGCCCGCAATCAGCCCCAGCATTTT. Protein product: CASSSSGARNQPQHF. The rearrangement links TRBV5-1 to TRBJ1-5; weak D call: TRBD1 (5 bases). Looked up from germline, CDR1 is SGHRS and CDR2 is YFSETQ. CDR3 length: 15 amino acids. Trimming removed 3 bases at V and 2 bases at J, with 12 bases between.

This clonotype was found many times. The chain joins TRBV6-1 to TRBJ2-3; 7 bases agree with TRBD2. The V gene end was trimmed by 6 bases and the J gene end by 3 bases; junction bases not matched to a gene: 3. The CDR3 is 13 residues long. Germline V gene data show CDR1 as MNHNS and CDR2 as SASEGT. The CDR3 sequence is CASSHGGTDTQYF. CDR3 DNA: TGTGCCAGCAGCCACGGGGGGACAGATACGCAGTATTTT.

The CDR3 nucleotides read TGTGCCACCAGCAGAGCAGGGGCAGGGCAAGAGACCCAGTACTTC. As protein: CATSRAGAGQETQYF. The J gene is TRBJ2-5, the V gene TRBV15; D is perhaps TRBD1 (6 bases). Germline CDR1 reads LNHNV; CDR2 reads YYDKDF (reference sequence). The CDR3 loop spans 15 amino acids. With 1 base removed from V and 2 bases from J, the gap between germline ends came to 11 bases.

This clonotype was counted a few times. CDR3 amino acids: CASIRDKGREAFF. The DNA for the CDR3 is TGTGCCAGCATTCGCGATAAGGGGAGGGAAGCTTTCTTT. The chain recombines TRBV6-1 with TRBJ1-1, with TRBD1 as a possible D gene (5 bases). V lost 7 bases, J lost 8 bases, and 17 bases lay in between. The CDR3 consists of 13 residues. The germline V gene has CDR1 MNHNS and CDR2 SASEGT.

This chain links TRBV5-5 with TRBJ1-1; no clear D gene. The CDR3 runs to 14 residues. The germline V gene has CDR1 SGHKS and CDR2 YYEKEE (reference sequence). V lost 2 bases, J lost 3 bases, and 11 bases lay in between. This CDR3 reads CASSFFDRDTEAFF. The CDR3 bases are TGTGCCAGCAGCTTTTTTGATCGGGACACTGAAGCTTTCTTT. The variable domain in full, with the rest retrieved from reference TRBV5-5 and TRBJ1-1, is DAGVTQSPTHLIKTRGQQVTLRCSPISGHKSVSWYQQVLGQGPQFIFQYYEKEERGRGNFPDRFSARQFPNYSSELNVNALLLGDSALYLCASSFFDRDTEAFFGQGTRLTVV.

This clonotype was counted a few times. The rearrangement links TRBV29-1 to TRBJ2-7; 9 bases line up with TRBD1. The CDR3 consists of 12 residues. The germline V gene encodes CDR1 SQVTM and CDR2 ANQGSEA. Unmatched junction bases numbered 7, after V lost 8 bases and J lost 5 bases. The CDR3 coding sequence is TGCAGCTTTACAGGGGGCGCAGACGAGCAGTACTTC. Its translation: CSFTGGADEQYF.

This clonotype appeared many times. This chain uses TRBV9 with TRBJ1-2; D might be TRBD1 (5 bases). The CDR3 consists of 15 residues. The germline V gene encodes CDR1 SGDLS and CDR2 YYNGEE. V lost 0 bases and J 2 bases, leaving 11 bases between the germline ends. The CDR3 nucleotides are TGTGCCAGCAGCGTAGGAAGGGGAGGGAACTATGGCTACACCTTC. It specifies CASSVGRGGNYGYTF. The whole variable domain, filled in from reference TRBV9 and TRBJ1-2, reads DSGVTQTPKHLITATGQRVTLRCSPRSGDLSVYWYQQSLDQGLQFLIQYYNGEERAKGNILERFSAQQFPDLHSELNLSSLELGDSALYFCASSVGRGGNYGYTFGSGTRLTVV.

V gene TRBV6-1 combines with J gene TRBJ2-7, with 8 nucleotides matching TRBD2. This CDR3 contains 17 residues. In germline, CDR1 is MNHNS, CDR2 SASEGT. Trimming at V came to 7 bases and at J to 2 bases, leaving 16 bases not matched to a gene. The CDR3 loop is CASTPFLRVAGPYEQYF. CDR3 DNA: TGTGCCAGCACCCCCTTTCTGAGGGTAGCGGGACCCTACGAGCAGTACTTC.